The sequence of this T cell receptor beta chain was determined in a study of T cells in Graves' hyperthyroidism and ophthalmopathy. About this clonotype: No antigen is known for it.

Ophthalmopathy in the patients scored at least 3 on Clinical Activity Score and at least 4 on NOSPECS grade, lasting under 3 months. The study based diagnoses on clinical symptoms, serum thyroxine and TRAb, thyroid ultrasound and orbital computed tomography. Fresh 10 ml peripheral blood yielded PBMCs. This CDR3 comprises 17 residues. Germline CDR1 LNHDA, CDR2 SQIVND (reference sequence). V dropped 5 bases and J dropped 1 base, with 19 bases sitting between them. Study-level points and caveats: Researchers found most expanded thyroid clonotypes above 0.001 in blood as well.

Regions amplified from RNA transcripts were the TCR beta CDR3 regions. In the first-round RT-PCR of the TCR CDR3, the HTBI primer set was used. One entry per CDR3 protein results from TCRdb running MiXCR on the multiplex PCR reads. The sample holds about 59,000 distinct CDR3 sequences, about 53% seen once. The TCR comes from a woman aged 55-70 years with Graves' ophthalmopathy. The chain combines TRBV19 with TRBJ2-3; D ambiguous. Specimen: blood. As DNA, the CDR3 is TGTGCCAGTAGTCCCTTTTCTGGGGTGTTGGGCACAGATACGCAGTATTTT. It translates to CASSPFSGVLGTDTQYF.